Listed below are T cell receptor beta chains from one sample, sequenced in a study of T-cell reconstitution after alpha-beta-depleted transplantation in children. MiXCR, run by TCRdb on the PCR reads, gives a single entry per CDR3 protein. Of under 85,000 distinct CDR3 sequences in the sample, about a sixth were seen once. The sequencing used PBMCs, mostly from graft donor cells, collected 360 days after TCRalphabeta/CD19-depleted stem cell transplant. These receptors were obtained from a male patient aged 2-15 years who had a stem cell transplant for acute lymphoblastic leukemia, so the T cells may come from the graft donor. Both conserved end residues are part of each CDR3. Fields, in order: V gene, CDR3 length, clone size, D gene, J gene, CDR3 DNA, CDR3 protein. The D gene is left open where the match is weak. Clone size appears in some rows only: once, few, many, or a class for an expanded clone.

>TRBV6-1|14|few|-|TRBJ1-5
TGTGCCAGCACCCTGAAGTATAGCAATCAGCCCCAGCATTTT
CASTLKYSNQPQHF
>TRBV2|12|few|-|TRBJ2-1
TGTGCCACCATTTTGACCTGGGATGAGCAGTTCTTC
CATILTWDEQFF
>TRBV6-5|12|many|-|TRBJ2-7
TGTGCCAGCAGTGGTCGTAGGGGCGAGCAGTACTTC
CASSGRRGEQYF
>TRBV7-8|17|-|TRBD2|TRBJ2-5
TGTGCCAGCAGCCCAGGACTAGCGGGAGAGGGATTGGAGACCCAGTACTTC
CASSPGLAGEGLETQYF
>TRBV30|13|-|-|TRBJ2-1
TGTGCCTGGAGTGTGTCCCTCTACAATGAGCAGTTCTTC
CAWSVSLYNEQFF
>TRBV4-1|14|-|-|TRBJ2-2
TGCGCCAGCAGCTTCCTAGCTATAACCGGGGAGCTGTTTTTT
CASSFLAITGELFF
>TRBV5-1|16|few|TRBD2|TRBJ2-7
TGCGCCAGCAGTTGGACTAGCGGGGCCAGCTCCTACGAGCAGTACTTC
CASSWTSGASSYEQYF
>TRBV24-1|15|few|TRBD2|TRBJ2-1
TGTGCCACCAGTGATTTGCCGACTAGCCCGAATGAGCAGTTCTTC
CATSDLPTSPNEQFF
>TRBV20-1|14|many|TRBD2|TRBJ2-7
TGCAGTGCTAGAGAGGGACTAGAGGGCTACGAGCAGTACTTC
CSAREGLEGYEQYF
>TRBV9|14|-|-|TRBJ2-1
TGTGCCAGCAGCGGCAAACGAGTCCACAATGAGCAGTTCTTC
CASSGKRVHNEQFF
>TRBV18|15|-|-|TRBJ2-4
TGTGCCAGCTCACCTAACCGAGGGGACAAAAACATTCAGTACTTC
CASSPNRGDKNIQYF
>TRBV5-1|15|-|-|TRBJ1-2
TGCGCCAGCAGCCGATACAGGGAAATTACGGATGGCTACACCTTC
CASSRYREITDGYTF
>TRBV5-1|16|many|TRBD2|TRBJ2-3
TGCGCCAGCAGCGCATCCGGACTAGCGGGCACAGATACGCAGTATTTT
CASSASGLAGTDTQYF
>TRBV15|16|many|-|TRBJ2-3
TGTGCCACCAGCAGTGTTTTACAGGCTAGCACAGATACGCAGTATTTT
CATSSVLQASTDTQYF
>TRBV5-1|13|many|-|TRBJ2-5
TGCGCCAGCAGCTTGGTTGACCAAGAGACCCAGTACTTC
CASSLVDQETQYF
>TRBV20-1|14|-|-|TRBJ2-1
TGCAGTGCGGTCCCCCAGGCCTCCTACAATGAGCAGTTCTTC
CSAVPQASYNEQFF
>TRBV20-1|14|many|-|TRBJ1-1
TGCAGTGCTAGGGCGGTGGGACCGAACACTGAAGCTTTCTTT
CSARAVGPNTEAFF
>TRBV29-1|12|-|-|TRBJ2-5
TGCAGCGTTCGAGCCTACCGGGAGACCCAGTACTTC
CSVRAYRETQYF
>TRBV10-3|13|-|-|TRBJ2-7
TGTGCCATCAGTCTCCTGGGCCGGTACGAGCAGTACTTC
CAISLLGRYEQYF
>TRBV3-1|13|few|-|TRBJ1-4
TGTGCCAGCAGCCAAGCCCCGGAGGGAAAACTGTTTTTT
CASSQAPEGKLFF
>TRBV2|10|many|-|TRBJ2-5
TGTGCCAGCAGTCAGGAGACCCAGTACTTC
CASSQETQYF
>TRBV6-1|14|-|TRBD1|TRBJ2-2
TGTGCCAGCCAAGGGACAGGGGTCGTCGGGGAGCTGTTTTTT
CASQGTGVVGELFF
>TRBV20-1|13|few|-|TRBJ1-2
TGCAGTGCTGCCCTCGACGGCAACTATGGCTACACCTTC
CSAALDGNYGYTF
>TRBV29-1|16|few|TRBD1|TRBJ2-6
TGCAGCGTTGCGGGGACAGCGAGCTCTGGGGCCAACGTCCTGACTTTC
CSVAGTASSGANVLTF
>TRBV12-3/TRBV12-4|15|many|-|TRBJ2-1
TGTGCCAGCAGTTTTGGCGGGACGAATTACAATGAGCAGTTCTTC
CASSFGGTNYNEQFF
>TRBV11-3|16|-|-|TRBJ2-5
TGTGCCAGCAGCTTATTCCCCCCCAAACTATGGGAGACCCAGTACTTC
CASSLFPPKLWETQYF
>TRBV27|15|-|TRBD1|TRBJ2-1
TGTGCCAGCAGTGGAACAGGGGCTCGCTACAATGAGCAGTTCTTC
CASSGTGARYNEQFF
>TRBV7-8|15|many|-|TRBJ1-4
TGTGCCAGCAGCTTAGATGTGTCAGTCTGGGAAAAACTGTTTTTT
CASSLDVSVWEKLFF
>TRBV27|11|-|-|TRBJ1-1
TGTGCCAGCATAATGAACACTGAAGCTTTCTTT
CASIMNTEAFF